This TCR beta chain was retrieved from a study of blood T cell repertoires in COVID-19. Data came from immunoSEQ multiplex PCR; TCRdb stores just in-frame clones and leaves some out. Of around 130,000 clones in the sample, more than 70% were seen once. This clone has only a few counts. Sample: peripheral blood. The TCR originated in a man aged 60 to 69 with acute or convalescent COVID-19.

The CDR3 protein is CASSILSGSVTEAFF. Here the CDR3 DNA reads TGCGCCAGCAGCATCCTGTCAGGGTCGGTCACTGAAGCTTTCTTT. The chain combines TRBV5-1 with TRBJ1-1, with a weak D call TRBD1 (5 bases). The length of the CDR3 is 15 residues. Germline CDR1 is SGHRS and CDR2 is YFSETQ. V was cut by 4 bases and J by 4 bases, with 17 bases left in between.